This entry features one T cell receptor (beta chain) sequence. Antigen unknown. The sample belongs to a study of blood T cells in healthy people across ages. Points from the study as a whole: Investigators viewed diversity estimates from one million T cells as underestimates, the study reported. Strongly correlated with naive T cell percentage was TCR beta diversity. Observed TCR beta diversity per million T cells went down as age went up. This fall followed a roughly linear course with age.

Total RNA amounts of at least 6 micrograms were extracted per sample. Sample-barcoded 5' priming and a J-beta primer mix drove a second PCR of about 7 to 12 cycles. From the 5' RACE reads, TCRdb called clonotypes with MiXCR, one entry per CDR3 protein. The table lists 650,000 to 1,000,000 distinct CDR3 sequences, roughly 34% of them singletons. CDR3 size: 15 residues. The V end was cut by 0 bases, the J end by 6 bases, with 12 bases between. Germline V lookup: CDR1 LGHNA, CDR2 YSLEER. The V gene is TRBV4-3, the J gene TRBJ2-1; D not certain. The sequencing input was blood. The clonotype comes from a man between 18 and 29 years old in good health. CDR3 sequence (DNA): TGCGCCAGCAGCCAAGAGGGATCGTCAGGCAATGAGCAGTTCTTC. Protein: CASSQEGSSGNEQFF.